The present T cell receptor (beta chain) was sequenced within a study of shared clonotypes between healthy human individuals. Study-wide background: For every donor, three CD4 naive, three CD4 memory, two CD8 naive and one CD8 memory plates were used. Findings and caveats of the study: The researchers took only blood, and tissue repertoires probably look different. Sharing of clonotypes among donors was expected to vary with sequencing depth.

The CDR3 runs to 16 residues. The V gene's germline CDR1 is ENHRY and CDR2 SYGVKD. After removal of 5 bases from V and 0 bases from J, the junction contained 10 bases not matched to a gene. Naive CD45RA+ and memory CD45RA-negative subsets were split from CD4+ cells. This table comes from immunoSEQ multiplex PCR, and its TCRdb copy is limited to in-frame clones, with some not included. The sample lists some 1.5 million clones; 98% were seen once. To note about this clone: Its cognate antigen is unknown.

The source material was naive CD4+ T cells sorted from blood. Subset of the sample: CD45RA+ positively selected. The gene calls are TRBV10-3 and TRBJ2-7; TRBD1 agrees at 7 bases. The receptor was isolated from a man aged 25 to 40 in good health. The CDR3, as DNA: TGTGCCATCAGTAAGACAGGGCGGGTCGGCTCCTACGAGCAGTACTTC. Residues: CAISKTGRVGSYEQYF.